This T cell receptor beta chain was profiled in a study of early T cells in non-severe SARS-CoV-2 infection. TCRdb reanalysed the 5' RACE reads using MiXCR and keeps one entry per CDR3 protein. The sample consists of fewer than 80,000 distinct CDR3 sequences, more than 3.5% of them appearing once. The table lists this clonotype with many counts. The sequencing here drew on whole blood, taken at baseline. This receptor was identified in an adult who was a healthcare worker with PCR-confirmed SARS-CoV-2 infection or an uninfected control (not recorded which). The donor label of this sample is uncertain.

CDR3 in DNA: TGTGCCAGCAGCCCCTGGATCTTAGGGCGGACTAATGAAAAACTGTTTTTT. Its translation is CASSPWILGRTNEKLFF. The chain recombines TRBV11-2 with TRBJ1-4, with D uncertain. Germline V gene data show CDR1 as SGHAT and CDR2 as FQNNGV. V was pared by 5 bases and J by 2 bases, with 18 bases between. This CDR3 has 17 amino acids.